These T cell receptor beta chains were read from a single sample in a study of blood T cell repertoires in COVID-19. The repertoire was sequenced with immunoSEQ multiplex PCR; TCRdb's copy has only in-frame clones and lacks some. The repertoire holds 55,000 to 80,000 clones, with approximately 80% as singletons. What was sequenced was peripheral blood. Every receptor here comes from a man aged 60 to 69 with COVID-19, enrolled during active disease. The CDR3 runs from the conserved cysteine through the conserved F or W. Fields, in order: clone size, CDR3 length, D gene, J gene, V gene, CDR3 protein, CDR3 DNA. A D gene is named only where the DNA matches it firmly. The size field is filled for only some rows; it gives once, few, many or a size class.

size: once
length: 15
D: TRBD2
J: TRBJ2-7
V: TRBV6-5
CDR3: CASSYRLAGPYEQYF
DNA: TGTGCCAGCAGTTATCGACTAGCGGGCCCGTACGAGCAGTACTTC

size: few
length: 14
D: .
J: TRBJ1-3
V: TRBV2
CDR3: CASRSREVGNTIYF
DNA: TGTGCCAGCAGGTCCAGGGAGGTCGGAAACACCATATATTTT

size: .
length: 17
D: TRBD1
J: TRBJ1-4
V: TRBV4-1
CDR3: CASSQASTRGLNEKLFF
DNA: TGCGCCAGCAGCCAAGCCTCAACCAGGGGGCTTAATGAAAAACTGTTTTTT

size: .
length: 14
D: .
J: TRBJ1-2
V: TRBV10-2
CDR3: CASSEGRDFYGYTF
DNA: TGCGCCAGCAGTGAGGGCAGGGACTTTTATGGCTACACCTTC

size: .
length: 16
D: TRBD1
J: TRBJ2-7
V: TRBV7-2
CDR3: CASSKPPGQLAYEQYF
DNA: TGTGCCAGCAGCAAACCGCCGGGACAGCTCGCCTACGAGCAGTACTTC

size: .
length: 14
D: TRBD1
J: TRBJ2-7
V: TRBV6-5
CDR3: CASSYETGGYEQYF
DNA: TGTGCCAGCAGTTACGAGACAGGGGGCTACGAGCAGTACTTC

size: medium-sized
length: 13
D: .
J: TRBJ1-1
V: TRBV27
CDR3: CASIEGGGTEAFF
DNA: TGTGCCAGCATAGAAGGAGGAGGGACTGAAGCTTTCTTT

size: .
length: 15
D: TRBD2
J: TRBJ2-3
V: TRBV3-1/TRBV3-2
CDR3: CASSLYGGAADTQYF
DNA: TGTGCCAGCAGCCTCTACGGGGGGGCGGCAGATACGCAGTATTTT

size: .
length: 16
D: TRBD1
J: TRBJ1-5
V: TRBV28
CDR3: CASRPSVRGRIQPQHF
DNA: TGTGCCAGCAGACCATCCGTCAGGGGGCGTATTCAGCCCCAGCATTTT

size: .
length: 15
D: .
J: TRBJ1-4
V: TRBV19
CDR3: CASNDAGASREKLFF
DNA: TGTGCCAGTAACGATGCGGGAGCATCTAGGGAAAAACTGTTTTTT

size: .
length: 13
D: .
J: TRBJ1-2
V: TRBV3-1/TRBV3-2
CDR3: CASSQADRGGYTF
DNA: TGTGCCAGCAGCCAAGCGGATCGGGGGGGCTACACCTTC

size: .
length: 17
D: TRBD2
J: TRBJ2-2
V: TRBV7-3
CDR3: CASSYAGLGFGSGELFF
DNA: TGTGCCAGCAGCTACGCGGGACTAGGGTTTGGGTCCGGGGAGCTGTTTTTT

size: .
length: 13
D: .
J: TRBJ1-1
V: TRBV2
CDR3: CASSVQLNTEAFF
DNA: TGTGCCAGCAGTGTACAGTTGAACACTGAAGCTTTCTTT

size: .
length: 17
D: TRBD2
J: TRBJ2-1
V: TRBV5-1
CDR3: CASSYFSTSGADNEQFF
DNA: TGCGCCAGCAGCTACTTTTCGACTAGCGGGGCGGACAATGAGCAGTTCTTC

size: .
length: 14
D: .
J: TRBJ2-7
V: TRBV3-1/TRBV3-2
CDR3: CASSQGGATYEQYF
DNA: TGTGCCAGCAGCCAAGGTGGGGCTACCTACGAGCAGTACTTC

size: .
length: 16
D: TRBD1
J: TRBJ2-3
V: TRBV7-9
CDR3: CASSSWTGGTRDTQYF
DNA: TGTGCCAGCAGCTCCTGGACAGGGGGTACCAGGGATACGCAGTATTTT

size: .
length: 14
D: TRBD2
J: TRBJ2-7
V: TRBV11-3
CDR3: CASRTSGRDYEQYF
DNA: TGTGCCAGCAGGACGAGCGGGAGGGATTACGAGCAGTACTTC

size: .
length: 13
D: .
J: TRBJ1-1
V: TRBV7-9
CDR3: CASTRTEDTEAFF
DNA: TGTGCCAGCACCAGGACAGAGGACACTGAAGCTTTCTTT

size: .
length: 16
D: .
J: TRBJ2-3
V: TRBV6-5
CDR3: CASSYGAAQKADTQYF
DNA: TGTGCCAGCAGTTACGGGGCAGCCCAAAAGGCAGATACGCAGTATTTT

size: .
length: 14
D: TRBD1
J: TRBJ1-2
V: TRBV25-1
CDR3: CASSARQGLGGYTF
DNA: TGTGCCAGCAGTGCCCGACAGGGTTTAGGAGGCTACACCTTC

size: .
length: 14
D: TRBD1
J: TRBJ1-4
V: TRBV5-4
CDR3: CASSPTRGHEKLFF
DNA: TGTGCCAGCAGCCCGACCAGGGGGCATGAAAAACTGTTTTTT

size: .
length: 13
D: .
J: TRBJ2-7
V: TRBV15
CDR3: CATQWDTSYEQYF
DNA: TGTGCCACCCAGTGGGACACGTCCTACGAGCAGTACTTC

size: .
length: 17
D: TRBD2
J: TRBJ2-7
V: TRBV24-1
CDR3: CATSELKIAGGPYEQYF
DNA: TGTGCCACCAGTGAACTGAAAATAGCGGGAGGACCCTACGAGCAGTACTTC

size: .
length: 14
D: .
J: TRBJ2-1
V: TRBV13
CDR3: CASSVRTRDTEQFF
DNA: TGTGCCAGCAGCGTCAGGACTCGGGACACCGAGCAGTTCTTC

size: .
length: 13
D: TRBD1
J: TRBJ1-2
V: TRBV12-3/TRBV12-4
CDR3: CASSLEGARGYTF
DNA: TGTGCCAGCAGTTTAGAGGGGGCGCGCGGCTACACCTTC

size: .
length: 15
D: .
J: TRBJ1-5
V: TRBV5-1
CDR3: CASSLDGSVGQPQHF
DNA: TGCGCCAGCAGCTTAGACGGGTCGGTCGGTCAGCCCCAGCATTTT

size: .
length: 14
D: .
J: TRBJ1-3
V: TRBV13
CDR3: CASSFKGVGNTIYF
DNA: TGTGCCAGCAGCTTCAAGGGAGTAGGAAACACCATATATTTT

size: .
length: 15
D: .
J: TRBJ2-2
V: TRBV7-3
CDR3: CASRPGGTGTGELFF
DNA: TGTGCCAGCAGGCCCGGAGGGACGGGGACCGGGGAGCTGTTTTTT

size: .
length: 15
D: TRBD2
J: TRBJ2-1
V: TRBV5-1
CDR3: CASSSGTSDTMKQFF
DNA: TGCGCCAGCAGCTCCGGGACTAGCGATACAATGAAGCAGTTCTTC

size: few
length: 15
D: TRBD2
J: TRBJ2-3
V: TRBV7-9
CDR3: CASSLTSGREGTQYF
DNA: TGTGCCAGCAGCTTAACTAGCGGGAGGGAAGGTACGCAGTATTTT

size: .
length: 14
D: .
J: TRBJ1-2
V: TRBV9
CDR3: CASSVATGNYGYTF
DNA: TGTGCCAGCAGCGTAGCTACCGGGAACTATGGCTACACCTTC

size: .
length: 13
D: .
J: TRBJ1-1
V: TRBV28
CDR3: CASGGPPNTEAFF
DNA: TGTGCCAGCGGTGGGCCGCCGAACACTGAAGCTTTCTTT

size: .
length: 15
D: .
J: TRBJ2-3
V: TRBV7-6
CDR3: CASSSTPRGLPTQYF
DNA: TGTGCCAGCAGCTCAACGCCGAGAGGGTTACCTACGCAGTATTTT

size: few
length: 15
D: TRBD1
J: TRBJ1-4
V: TRBV9
CDR3: CASSPRTGVGEKLFF
DNA: TGTGCCAGCAGCCCTCGGACAGGGGTGGGTGAAAAACTGTTTTTT

size: .
length: 16
D: TRBD1
J: TRBJ1-6
V: TRBV6-1
CDR3: CASSERTGPTNSPLHF
DNA: TGTGCCAGCAGTGAGAGGACAGGGCCCACTAATTCACCCCTCCACTTT

size: .
length: 17
D: TRBD2
J: TRBJ2-2
V: TRBV11-3
CDR3: CASSLGRGAGGTGELFF
DNA: TGTGCCAGCAGCTTGGGTCGGGGTGCGGGAGGCACCGGGGAGCTGTTTTTT

size: .
length: 14
D: .
J: TRBJ1-4
V: TRBV7-2
CDR3: CASSKTWADEKLFF
DNA: TGTGCCAGCAGCAAAACTTGGGCAGATGAAAAACTGTTTTTT

size: .
length: 17
D: TRBD2
J: TRBJ2-6
V: TRBV7-2
CDR3: CASTLEGLISGANVLTF
DNA: TGTGCCAGCACCTTGGAGGGACTAATCTCTGGGGCCAACGTCCTGACTTTC

size: .
length: 11
D: .
J: TRBJ1-1
V: TRBV3-1/TRBV3-2
CDR3: CASSRQAILFF
DNA: TGTGCCAGCAGCCGCCAGGCGATCCTATTCTTT

size: .
length: 14
D: TRBD1
J: TRBJ2-7
V: TRBV5-1
CDR3: CASSPIRDRNEQYF
DNA: TGCGCCAGCAGCCCCATACGGGACAGGAACGAGCAGTACTTC

size: .
length: 13
D: TRBD1
J: TRBJ2-3
V: TRBV24-1
CDR3: CATSDMTGERQYF
DNA: TGTGCCACCAGTGACATGACAGGGGAAAGACAGTATTTT

size: once
length: 14
D: .
J: TRBJ1-5
V: TRBV2
CDR3: CASSTSVSNQPQHF
DNA: TGTGCCAGCAGTACGTCAGTGAGCAATCAGCCCCAGCATTTT

size: .
length: 15
D: TRBD2
J: TRBJ2-3
V: TRBV6-4
CDR3: CASSDSTSGGDTQYF
DNA: TGTGCCAGCAGTGACTCGACTAGCGGGGGGGATACGCAGTATTTT

size: few
length: 13
D: TRBD1
J: TRBJ2-1
V: TRBV5-1
CDR3: CASSFSGGNEQFF
DNA: TGCGCCAGCAGCTTCTCAGGGGGAAATGAGCAGTTCTTC

size: .
length: 16
D: .
J: TRBJ2-7
V: TRBV6-5
CDR3: CASSYPGTQRGGEQYF
DNA: TGTGCCAGCAGTTACCCCGGGACACAGAGGGGTGGGGAGCAGTACTTC

size: .
length: 12
D: .
J: TRBJ2-7
V: TRBV7-2
CDR3: CASSLTGYEQYF
DNA: TGTGCCAGCAGCCTCACGGGATACGAGCAGTACTTC

size: .
length: 13
D: TRBD1
J: TRBJ2-5
V: TRBV29-1
CDR3: CSVEGTGWETQYF
DNA: TGCAGCGTTGAGGGGACAGGGTGGGAGACCCAGTACTTC

size: once
length: 15
D: TRBD2
J: TRBJ2-5
V: TRBV2
CDR3: CASSQGLVGAGTQYF
DNA: TGTGCCAGCAGTCAGGGACTAGTCGGGGCTGGGACCCAGTACTTC

size: .
length: 14
D: TRBD2
J: TRBJ2-7
V: TRBV6-5
CDR3: CASSLGTSGYEQYF
DNA: TGTGCCAGCAGTCTAGGGACTAGCGGGTACGAGCAGTACTTC

size: .
length: 14
D: TRBD1
J: TRBJ1-6
V: TRBV11-3
CDR3: CASSLGQGFSPLHF
DNA: TGTGCCAGCAGCTTAGGACAGGGTTTTTCACCCCTCCACTTT